Listed here is a single T cell receptor (beta chain). What it binds is not known. For each CDR3 protein, TCRdb gives one entry from its re-call of the 5' RACE reads, without DNA. This specimen shows roughly 160,000 distinct CDR3 sequences; the ten leading clones hold just over 20%. The data derive from a study of T cells expressing NK-cell markers. Study results and limitations: Leadership of the CD3+CD56-NKG2C+ fraction also belonged to these clonotypes in several donors.

Sequencing used blood T cells: a sorted CD56 or NKG2C T cell subset, CD4+ or CD8+ T cells, or bulk PBMC T cells (not recorded which). This receptor was taken from a man aged 18 to 69 in good health.

Here the CDR3 reads CASSQDYRLAGAEQFF. The gene calls are TRBV3-1 and TRBJ2-1; the TCRdb call, TRBD2, lacks DNA for checking. Germline V gives CDR1 LGHDT, CDR2 YNNKEL (reference sequence). The CDR3 runs 16 residues.